This TCR beta chain was recovered during a study of T cells in Graves' hyperthyroidism and ophthalmopathy. Amplified TCR beta CDR3 regions derived from RNA transcripts. First-round RT-PCR targeting the TCR CDR3 was performed with the HTBI primer set. Using its own MiXCR run on the multiplex PCR reads, TCRdb lists one record per CDR3 protein. This sample has approximately 330,000 distinct CDR3 sequences, with 12% to 15% found just once. A few counts support this clonotype. Looked up from germline, CDR1 is DFQATT and CDR2 is SNEGSKA (reference sequence). V lost 5 bases, J lost 4 bases, and 6 bases stayed unmatched. This CDR3 region has 14 residues.

The specimen sequenced was blood. This sequence was found in a woman in her 40s with Graves' ophthalmopathy. The chain links TRBV20-1 to TRBJ2-5; TRBD1 aligns across 11 bases. CDR3 DNA: TGCAGTGCTCCCCGAGGGACAGGGGGAGAGACCCAGTACTTC. Amino acids: CSAPRGTGGETQYF.